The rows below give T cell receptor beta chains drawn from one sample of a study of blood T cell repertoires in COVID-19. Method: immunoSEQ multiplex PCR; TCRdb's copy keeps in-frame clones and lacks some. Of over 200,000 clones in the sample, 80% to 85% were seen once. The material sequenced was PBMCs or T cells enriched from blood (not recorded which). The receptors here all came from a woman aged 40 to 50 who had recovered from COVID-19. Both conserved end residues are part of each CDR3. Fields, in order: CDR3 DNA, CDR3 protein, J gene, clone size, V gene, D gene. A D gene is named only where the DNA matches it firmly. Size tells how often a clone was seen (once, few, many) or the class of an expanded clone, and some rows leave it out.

DNA: TGTGCCAGCAGCTTATCACAGGGTTTTAGGGATACGCAGTATTTT
CDR3: CASSLSQGFRDTQYF
J: TRBJ2-3
size: once
V: TRBV7-9
D: -

DNA: TGTGCCAGCAGCTTACCCGATCAGCCCCAGCATTTT
CDR3: CASSLPDQPQHF
J: TRBJ1-5
size: -
V: TRBV7-9
D: -

DNA: TGTGCTAGTGGTTTGGTAATTAGCGGGAGAAGTACTGAGCAGTTCTTC
CDR3: CASGLVISGRSTEQFF
J: TRBJ2-1
size: -
V: TRBV12-5
D: TRBD2

DNA: TGTGCCAGCAGCTTAGATCCAGGCTCCTATGGCTACACCTTC
CDR3: CASSLDPGSYGYTF
J: TRBJ1-2
size: few
V: TRBV7-8
D: -

DNA: TGTGCCAGCAGCCCCGGGACAGGGCCAGATACGCAGTATTTT
CDR3: CASSPGTGPDTQYF
J: TRBJ2-3
size: -
V: TRBV7-2
D: TRBD1

DNA: TGTGCCAGCAGTGAATGGGGGGGGGCTGATCAGCCCCAGCATTTT
CDR3: CASSEWGGADQPQHF
J: TRBJ1-5
size: -
V: TRBV2
D: -

DNA: TGTGCCAGTAGTCTTTCCGGGACAGGGCTTGGCTACACCTTC
CDR3: CASSLSGTGLGYTF
J: TRBJ1-2
size: -
V: TRBV19
D: TRBD1

DNA: TGTGCCAGCAGTGAAGCGCGGGGCAACCAAGAGACCCAGTACTTC
CDR3: CASSEARGNQETQYF
J: TRBJ2-5
size: -
V: TRBV6-1
D: -

DNA: TGTGCCAGCAGCAAGGACAGGGGAAGCACAGATACGCAGTATTTT
CDR3: CASSKDRGSTDTQYF
J: TRBJ2-3
size: -
V: TRBV2
D: TRBD1

DNA: TGTGCCAGCAGTCCCGGACAGGGGGGGGAGACCCAGTACTTC
CDR3: CASSPGQGGETQYF
J: TRBJ2-5
size: once
V: TRBV28
D: TRBD1

DNA: TGTGCCTGGAGTTTCGCCCGATCGAGGACTAGCGGGAGCCATGAGCAGTTCTTC
CDR3: CAWSFARSRTSGSHEQFF
J: TRBJ2-1
size: -
V: TRBV30
D: TRBD2

DNA: TGCGCCAGCAGCGAAGCCGGGACAGGGGGCGATCAGCCCCAGCATTTT
CDR3: CASSEAGTGGDQPQHF
J: TRBJ1-5
size: -
V: TRBV5-1
D: TRBD1

DNA: TGTGCCACCAGTCCTGGCGGGCAAGAGACCCAGTACTTC
CDR3: CATSPGGQETQYF
J: TRBJ2-5
size: once
V: TRBV15
D: -

DNA: TGTGCCAGCTCAGATCAGACCTACGAGCAGTACTTC
CDR3: CASSDQTYEQYF
J: TRBJ2-7
size: -
V: TRBV18
D: -

DNA: TGTGCCAGCACCAGGACAGGACCGAACTATGGCTACACCTTC
CDR3: CASTRTGPNYGYTF
J: TRBJ1-2
size: -
V: TRBV5-4
D: TRBD1

DNA: TGTGCCAGCAGTGAAAACAGGGGAAGGAACACTGAAGCTTTCTTT
CDR3: CASSENRGRNTEAFF
J: TRBJ1-1
size: -
V: TRBV6-1
D: TRBD1

DNA: TGTGCCAGCAGTCGAGCGGTCCTCTCCTACAATGAGCAGTTCTTC
CDR3: CASSRAVLSYNEQFF
J: TRBJ2-1
size: few
V: TRBV2
D: -

DNA: TGTGCCAGCTCCAGGGGGCTACGCGAAAAACTGTTTTTT
CDR3: CASSRGLREKLFF
J: TRBJ1-4
size: -
V: TRBV12-3/TRBV12-4
D: TRBD1

DNA: TGTGCCACCTCAACAGGGGGCACTGAAGCTTTCTTT
CDR3: CATSTGGTEAFF
J: TRBJ1-1
size: -
V: TRBV27
D: TRBD1

DNA: TGTGCCAGCTCATCGACAGGGTCGTCCACTGAAGCTTTCTTT
CDR3: CASSSTGSSTEAFF
J: TRBJ1-1
size: -
V: TRBV18
D: TRBD1

DNA: TGTGCCAGCAGTTCCGCCGGGGCCGGGGAGCTGTTTTTT
CDR3: CASSSAGAGELFF
J: TRBJ2-2
size: -
V: TRBV6-2/TRBV6-3
D: -

DNA: TGTGCCAGCAGTAGCGGGAGGCCCACAGATACGCAGTATTTT
CDR3: CASSSGRPTDTQYF
J: TRBJ2-3
size: -
V: TRBV28
D: TRBD2

DNA: TGTGCCAGCAGCTTCCCACTAGCGGACGATAACAATGAGCAGTTCTTC
CDR3: CASSFPLADDNNEQFF
J: TRBJ2-1
size: -
V: TRBV5-4
D: TRBD2

DNA: TGTGCCAGCAGCTTGGAGTCAGACTATAATTCACCCCTCCACTTT
CDR3: CASSLESDYNSPLHF
J: TRBJ1-6
size: -
V: TRBV5-4
D: -

DNA: TGTGCCAGTAGCTGGAGGGACGGTAGCAATCAGCCCCAGCATTTT
CDR3: CASSWRDGSNQPQHF
J: TRBJ1-5
size: -
V: TRBV19
D: -

DNA: TGTGCCAGCTCACCGGAGACGGGTGAAAAACTGTTTTTT
CDR3: CASSPETGEKLFF
J: TRBJ1-4
size: -
V: TRBV18
D: -

DNA: TGTGCCAGCAGTTACTCGGTGGGGCGCGATTCGAACTTC
CDR3: CASSYSVGRDSNF
J: TRBJ2-5
size: -
V: TRBV6-2/TRBV6-3
D: -

DNA: TGCAGCGTTTACAGGGGGTCTGGAAACACCATATATTTT
CDR3: CSVYRGSGNTIYF
J: TRBJ1-3
size: -
V: TRBV29-1
D: TRBD1

DNA: TGCAGCGCATACCGGGACATCCCCTACGAGCAGTACTTC
CDR3: CSAYRDIPYEQYF
J: TRBJ2-7
size: -
V: TRBV29-1
D: -